This T cell receptor (beta chain) comes out of a study of patients and donors after allogeneic stem cell transplantation. This CDR3 has 16 amino acids. CDR1 SEHNR and CDR2 FQNEAQ come from the germline V gene (reference sequence). V dropped 3 bases and J dropped 0 bases, with 12 bases sitting between them. TCRdb re-called the RT-PCR reads through MiXCR, storing one row per CDR3 protein. The data show approximately 160,000 distinct CDR3 sequences, roughly 31% seen once. The gene calls are TRBV7-9 and TRBJ1-3; no clear D. The source of this sequence is a human donor who was either an allogeneic HSCT recipient or a stem cell or donor lymphocyte infusion donor (not recorded which). It is not recorded whose cells these are; they may come from a transplant donor. The sample taken for sequencing was blood, either unsorted or a sorted T cell fraction (not recorded which). The CDR3 loop reads CASSFGDRYSGNTIYF. DNA of the CDR3: TGTGCCAGCAGCTTCGGCGACCGCTACTCTGGAAACACCATATATTTT. Supplemented by reference TRBV7-9 and TRBJ1-3, the full variable domain reads DTGVSQNPRHKITKRGQNVTFRCDPISEHNRLYWYRQTLGQGPEFLTYFQNEAQLEKSRLLSDRFSAERPKGSFSTLEIQRTEQGDSAMYLCASSFGDRYSGNTIYFGEGSWLTVV.